The 29 T cell receptor beta chains in this list originate from one sample, sequenced in a study. TCRdb re-analysed the 5' RACE reads in MiXCR, keeping a single row per CDR3 protein. The profile covers approximately 40,000 distinct CDR3 sequences, with approximately 17% appearing a single time and roughly 2.8% taken by the ten largest. The source material was naive CD4+ T cells sorted from a lymph node. Described subset: naive CD4+ T cells, CD4+CD45RA+CD25-. The receptor set was obtained from a female donor with breast cancer.

The chain couples TRBV7-8 to TRBJ2-5; D tentatively reads TRBD1 or TRBD2 (5 bases each). Germline V CDR1 and CDR2: SGHVS, FQNEAQ. Trimming shortened V by 0 bases and J by 3 bases, and 8 bases separated the two germline ends. CDR3 length equals 14 residues. CDR3 in DNA: TGTGCCAGCAGCTTAGCCGGGACGGAAGAGACCCAGTACTTC. Translating it yields CASSLAGTEETQYF.

This clonotype has a handful of counts. One base away lies a much larger clone, so this may be a sequencing read error. The chain carries TRBV29-1 and TRBJ1-1; D remains unclear. CDR1 is SQVTM, CDR2 ANQGSEA, per germline. The CDR3 covers 12 residues. The CDR3: CSVRTPYTEACF. CDR3 coding DNA: TGCAGCGTCAGGACCCCTTACACTGAAGCTTGCTTT. The variable domain in full, with the rest retrieved from reference TRBV29-1 and TRBJ1-1, is SAVISQKPSRDICQRGTSLTIQCQVDSQVTMMFWYRQQPGQSLTLIATANQGSEATYESGFVIDKFPISRPNLTFSTLTVSNMSPEDSSIYLCSVRTPYTEACFGQGTRLTVV.

Regarding this clonotype: This likely comes from a read error, as the CDR3 has no conserved phenylalanine or tryptophan at its end. The genes are TRBV7-2 and TRBJ2-4, with 7 bases aligning to TRBD1. CDR1 SGHTA and CDR2 FQGNSA come from the germline V gene. Trimming removed 5 bases from V and 6 bases from J; junction bases left unmatched: 10. The CDR3 consists of 15 residues. The CDR3 is CASSPETGYANIQYL. The CDR3, as DNA: TGTGCCAGCAGCCCTGAGACAGGGTACGCAAACATTCAGTACCTC.

This rearrangement joins TRBV12-3 or TRBV12-4 to TRBJ2-5, with D possibly being TRBD1 (5 bases). Trimming removed 7 bases at V and 3 bases at J, with 12 bases between. The CDR3 consists of 13 residues. CDR3 DNA: TGTGCCAGCACTCAAGGGGTAGAAGAGACCCAGTACTTC. Translated: CASTQGVEETQYF.

This clonotype came up a few times. The chain uses TRBV7-2 and TRBJ1-5, with TRBD1 matching over 7 bases. In germline, CDR1 is SGHTA, CDR2 FQGNSA. The CDR3 consists of 16 residues. The trim removed 6 bases at V and 2 bases at J, leaving 10 bases unmatched. CDR3 protein: CASSLHGGTGNQPQHF. The CDR3 coding sequence is TGTGCCAGCAGTCTCCACGGGGGGACAGGCAATCAGCCCCAGCATTTT.

The chain recombines TRBV6-6 with TRBJ2-7; TRBD1 is a possible D gene (6 bases). Germline V CDR1 and CDR2: MNHNY, SVGAGI (reference sequence). CDR3 length: 15 residues. V was cut by 2 bases and J by 3 bases, with 14 bases left in between. CDR3: CASSYPTGPNYEQYF. The CDR3 bases are TGTGCCAGCAGTTACCCCACAGGGCCAAACTACGAGCAGTACTTC.

This clonotype was counted many times. The chain has TRBV7-9 and TRBJ2-7, with D possibly matching TRBD1 (5 bases). CDR1 is SEHNR and CDR2 is FQNEAQ in the germline V gene (reference sequence). The CDR3 totals 13 residues. Trimming removed 5 bases at V and 0 bases at J, with 8 bases between. The DNA of the CDR3 is TGTGCCAGCAGCCGACAGCCCTCCTACGAGCAGTACTTC. Encoded protein: CASSRQPSYEQYF.

This chain links TRBV7-9 with TRBJ2-3; 14 nucleotides line up with TRBD2. The germline V gene has CDR1 SEHNR and CDR2 FQNEAQ (reference sequence). Losses at the gene ends were 5 bases for V and 4 bases for J; bases not matched to a gene: 14. CDR3 length: 19 amino acids. CDR3 sequence (DNA): TGTGCCAGCAGCCCCATAGAGGGACTAGCGGGAGTAGGGGCAGATACGCAGTATTTT. This encodes CASSPIEGLAGVGADTQYF.

The table lists this clonotype with many counts. The chain joins TRBV5-1 to TRBJ1-3, with no clear D. The CDR3 has 14 amino acids. Trimming pared 4 bases from V and 4 bases from J, leaving 12 bases between. Germline loops: CDR1 SGHRS, CDR2 YFSETQ. The CDR3 nucleotides are TGCGCCAGCAGCACGGGAACAGCAGGAAACACCATATATTTT. Translating it yields CASSTGTAGNTIYF.

The table lists this clonotype with many counts. This rearrangement joins TRBV27 to TRBJ1-6; 7 bases are a match to TRBD1. The CDR3 has 15 amino acids. Unmatched junction bases numbered 12, after V lost 5 bases and J lost 11 bases. Germline assignment: CDR1 MNHEY and CDR2 SMNVEV (reference sequence). CDR3 DNA: TGTGCCAGCAGTCCCATGACAGGGCGGTTGGCACCCCTCCACTTT. Translating it yields CASSPMTGRLAPLHF.

The table lists this clonotype with a few counts. The chain combines TRBV5-1 with TRBJ1-3, with D unresolved. Germline loops: CDR1 SGHRS, CDR2 YFSETQ. The CDR3 is 14 amino acids. The V gene lost 1 base and the J gene lost 4 bases, with 9 bases spanning the gap. CDR3 DNA sequence: TGCGCCAGCAGCTTGCCGGCGGACGGAAACACCATATATTTT. It specifies CASSLPADGNTIYF.

Notes on this clonotype: This may come from a read error, since a much larger clone is one base off. The chain links TRBV7-6 to TRBJ1-2; maybe TRBD1 (6 bases). The V end lost 5 bases, the J end lost 12 bases, and 16 bases lay between the germline ends. Germline-derived CDR1 and CDR2 are SGHVS and FNYEAQ. The CDR3 loop spans 12 amino acids. CDR3 in amino acids: CASSPDGGADTF. The CDR3, as DNA: TGTGCCAGCAGCCCCGACGGGGGCGCCGACACCTTC.

Turning to this clonotype: A much larger clone is a single base away; this may be a read error. The chain couples TRBV6-5 to TRBJ1-4; D is uncertain. CDR1 and CDR2 (germline): MNHEY, SVGAGI. Trimming stripped 6 bases from V and 4 bases from J, with 15 bases between. There are 15 residues in the CDR3. The DNA for the CDR3 is TGTGCCAGCAGACTTATCCAGGACGGTAATGAAAAACTGTTTTTT. As protein: CASRLIQDGNEKLFF.

This clonotype was counted between two and nine times. The chain links TRBV2 to TRBJ1-1; D is ambiguous. The CDR3 contains 12 residues. The germline CDR1 and CDR2 sequences are SNHLY and FYNNEI. V was trimmed by 8 bases and J by 3 bases, leaving 10 bases between them. In nucleotides, the CDR3 is TGTGCCAGCTTGGGCGCGGACACTGAAGCTTTCTTT. Amino acid sequence: CASLGADTEAFF.

The chain employs TRBV7-2 and TRBJ2-5; D may be TRBD1 (7 bases). This CDR3 is 15 amino acids long. The germline V gene has CDR1 SGHTA and CDR2 FQGNSA. V lost 5 bases to trimming and J lost 1 base, with 14 bases between them. The CDR3 nucleotides are TGTGCCAGCAGCCCGAGACAGGGAGGCCAAGAGACCCAGTACTTC. Its translation: CASSPRQGGQETQYF. Full variable domain (missing parts from reference TRBV7-2 and TRBJ2-5): GAGVSQSPSNKVTEKGKDVELRCDPISGHTALYWYRQSLGQGLEFLIYFQGNSAPDKSGLPSDRFSAERTGGSVSTLTIQRTQQEDSAVYLCASSPRQGGQETQYFGPGTRLLVL.

V gene TRBV7-2 combines with J gene TRBJ2-5; tentative D call: TRBD2 (6 bases). The CDR3 consists of 14 residues. Trimming cost V 3 bases and J 5 bases, with 13 bases left between them. Germline CDR1 and CDR2: SGHTA and FQGNSA. The CDR3 DNA reads as TGTGCCAGCAGCTTTCCTGGCGGGATTGAGACCCAGTACTTC. Translated: CASSFPGGIETQYF.

The rearrangement links TRBV7-9 to TRBJ2-1; D is unresolved. Trimming removed 5 bases from V and 5 bases from J, with 7 bases in between. In germline, CDR1 is SEHNR, CDR2 FQNEAQ (reference sequence). The CDR3 sequence is 12 residues long. CDR3 residues: CASSPEHNEQFF. The DNA for the CDR3 is TGTGCCAGCAGCCCAGAGCACAATGAGCAGTTCTTC.

This clonotype was counted between two and nine times. V is TRBV7-2 and J is TRBJ2-3; 13 bases match TRBD2. Looked up from germline, CDR1 is SGHTA and CDR2 is FQGNSA. The length of the CDR3 is 19 residues. Trimming removed 5 bases from V and 2 bases from J; junction bases left unmatched: 13. CDR3 DNA sequence: TGTGCCAGCAGCCGCGCCGGACTAGCGGGAGTCCCTCCCACAGATACGCAGTATTTT. Protein product: CASSRAGLAGVPPTDTQYF.

This clonotype was counted only a few times. The V and J genes are TRBV5-1 and TRBJ1-3; D unclear. The CDR3 extends over 16 amino acids. Germline V gives CDR1 SGHRS, CDR2 YFSETQ. V shed 1 base and J shed 2 bases, with 13 bases lying between them. The CDR3 nucleotides read TGCGCCAGCAGCTTGATGGCGGGTCCGACTGGAAACACCATATATTTT. Translated, it gives CASSLMAGPTGNTIYF.

The V gene is TRBV5-1, the J gene TRBJ1-2, with D tentatively TRBD1 (5 bases). Trimming stripped 0 bases from V and 1 base from J, with 10 bases between. CDR3 length: 15 residues. Germline values: CDR1 SGHRS, CDR2 YFSETQ. The CDR3, as DNA: TGCGCCAGCAGCTTGGTGCGGGGCCTTAACTATGGCTACACCTTC. This encodes CASSLVRGLNYGYTF.

This chain uses TRBV5-1 with TRBJ1-3; D is ambiguous. Trimming removed 0 bases from V and 0 bases from J, with 16 bases in between. This CDR3 contains 18 residues. CDR1 and CDR2 (germline): SGHRS, YFSETQ. As DNA, the CDR3 is TGCGCCAGCAGCTTGGAAGGCCGGACGGCTGACTCTGGAAACACCATATATTTT. Translating it yields CASSLEGRTADSGNTIYF.

J is TRBJ1-6 and V is TRBV7-8, with D tentatively TRBD1 (5 bases). The CDR3 has 15 amino acids. Looked up from germline, CDR1 is SGHVS and CDR2 is FQNEAQ. Trimming pared 1 base from V and 14 bases from J, leaving 18 bases between. CDR3 residues: CASSLVPGPGVALHF. CDR3 bases: TGTGCCAGCAGCTTAGTGCCAGGGCCGGGGGTGGCCCTCCACTTT.

Many counts were recorded for this clonotype. The chain employs TRBV15 and TRBJ2-5; no clear D. Germline V gene sequence: CDR1 LNHNV, CDR2 YYDKDF (reference sequence). The CDR3 sequence is 18 residues long. V was shortened by 0 bases and J by 3 bases, with 20 bases between the two germline ends. The CDR3 spells CATSRDISGSPTEETQYF. The CDR3 nucleotides are TGTGCCACCAGCAGAGATATTTCTGGATCACCAACCGAAGAGACCCAGTACTTC.

This clonotype occurred many times. This rearrangement joins TRBV6-2 or TRBV6-3 to TRBJ2-7; D uncertain. Trimming took 2 bases from V and 10 from J, leaving 12 bases between them. Germline lookup yields CDR1 MNHEY and CDR2 SVGEGT. This CDR3 contains 12 residues. The CDR3 sequence is CASSYPRGPQYF. The CDR3 nucleotides read TGTGCCAGCAGTTACCCCCGAGGTCCCCAGTACTTC.

This clonotype was seen many times. This chain joins TRBV7-2 and TRBJ1-6; TRBD1 agrees at 7 bases. Germline assignment: CDR1 SGHTA and CDR2 FQGNSA. The CDR3 is 12 amino acids. The trim removed 1 base at V and 14 bases at J, leaving 2 bases unmatched. The DNA for the CDR3 is TGTGCCAGCAGCTTAGTGACAGGGACCCTCCACTTT. Protein: CASSLVTGTLHF.

The sample holds a few counts of this clonotype. The V and J genes are TRBV4-1 and TRBJ2-7, with D perhaps matching TRBD2 (5 bases). Germline V gene lookup returns CDR1 MGHRA and CDR2 YSYEKL. V lost 5 bases, J lost 2 bases, and 16 bases lay in between. CDR3 length equals 15 residues. The CDR3 nucleotides are TGCGCCAGCAGCGTAGAGGGCACTCCGGCCTACGAGCAGTACTTC. It translates to CASSVEGTPAYEQYF.

This clonotype was counted only a few times. The V call is TRBV5-1, the J call TRBJ2-3; 11 bases line up with TRBD1. Germline loops: CDR1 SGHRS, CDR2 YFSETQ. The CDR3 runs 15 residues. J was trimmed by 4 bases and V by 2 bases; bases with no gene match: 3. CDR3 in amino acids: CASSLGQGAADTQYF. The CDR3 DNA sequence: TGCGCCAGCAGCTTAGGACAGGGGGCGGCAGATACGCAGTATTTT.

This clonotype occurred a few times. V is TRBV12-3 or TRBV12-4 and J is TRBJ2-6, with 7 bases lining up with TRBD1. The ends lost 6 bases at V and 0 bases at J; junction bases unmatched: 2. CDR3 length equals 15 residues. For the CDR3, the DNA is TGTGCCAGCAGGTCAGGGGGCTCTGGGGCCAACGTCCTGACTTTC. This sequence encodes CASRSGGSGANVLTF.

This clonotype was observed a few times. The V call is TRBV28, the J call TRBJ2-7; 10 positions match TRBD2. CDR3 length: 16 amino acids. CDR1 and CDR2 (germline): MDHEN, SYDVKM. Trimming at V came to 5 bases and at J to 2 bases, leaving 9 bases not matched to a gene. CDR3 sequence: CASSPPPGLAPYEQYF. CDR3 sequence (DNA): TGTGCCAGCAGTCCCCCCCCGGGACTAGCGCCCTACGAGCAGTACTTC.